Only one count was recorded for the clone carrying this T cell receptor (beta chain). The data were taken from a study of blood T cell repertoires in COVID-19. Study summary: Acute-phase and convalescent COVID-19 samples originated in the United States, Italy and Spain. The analysed material was cDNA or gDNA that came from T cells, B-cell-depleted T cells, or PBMCs.

Per the study methods: Amplification from reference gene primers served as the basis for estimated nucleated cell counts. TCRdb keeps only in-frame clones here, not all; method: immunoSEQ multiplex PCR. D and trimming come from the DNA, and the V and J calls and clone size come from that table. The sample shows approximately 260,000 clones, approximately 87% of them seen only once. This CDR3 has 13 residues. Between the trimmed V and J ends, which lost 10 bases and 1 base, there was a span of 13 bases. CDR1 MNHNY and CDR2 SVGAGI come from the germline V gene (reference sequence). The sequenced material came from peripheral blood. This chain links TRBV6-6 with TRBJ1-1; possibly TRBD1 for D (6 bases). This TCR was recovered from a human donor in a cohort sampled during active COVID-19. CDR3 nucleotides: TGTGCCACTCCTGCGGGGGCGAACACTGAAGCTTTCTTT. Translated, it gives CATPAGANTEAFF.